The T cell receptor beta chain under discussion was sequenced for a study of chemoradiotherapy in HPV16-positive cancers. Study as a whole: Candidate HPV-specific T-cell clones and common TCR motifs came from functional assays in a couple of HPV16-positive patients.

CDR3 length: 13 amino acids. Per the germline V gene, CDR1 is SGHRS and CDR2 is YFSETQ. The V end was cut by 2 bases, the J end by 8 bases, with 13 bases between. Repertoires were sampled repeatedly during chemoradiotherapy. Regarding this clone: Its antigen is undetermined.

Study-wide results and caveats: Non-HPV-specific T cells did not expand in tumors during treatment, whereas candidate HPV-specific clones and E7-related motifs did.

Some clones are missing from TCRdb's copy, which holds only in-frame ones; the method was immunoSEQ multiplex PCR. The sample carries approximately 11,000 clones, roughly nine tenths recorded once. The sequences come from blood, collected from a patient who underwent chemoradiotherapy. The chain links TRBV5-1 to TRBJ1-2, with D unresolved. This clonotype originated in a human donor with HPV-associated anogenital cancer. The CDR3 nucleotides are TGCGCCAGCAGCTTAGGCTCTAGTGGCGGCTACACCTTC. Translated: CASSLGSSGGYTF.